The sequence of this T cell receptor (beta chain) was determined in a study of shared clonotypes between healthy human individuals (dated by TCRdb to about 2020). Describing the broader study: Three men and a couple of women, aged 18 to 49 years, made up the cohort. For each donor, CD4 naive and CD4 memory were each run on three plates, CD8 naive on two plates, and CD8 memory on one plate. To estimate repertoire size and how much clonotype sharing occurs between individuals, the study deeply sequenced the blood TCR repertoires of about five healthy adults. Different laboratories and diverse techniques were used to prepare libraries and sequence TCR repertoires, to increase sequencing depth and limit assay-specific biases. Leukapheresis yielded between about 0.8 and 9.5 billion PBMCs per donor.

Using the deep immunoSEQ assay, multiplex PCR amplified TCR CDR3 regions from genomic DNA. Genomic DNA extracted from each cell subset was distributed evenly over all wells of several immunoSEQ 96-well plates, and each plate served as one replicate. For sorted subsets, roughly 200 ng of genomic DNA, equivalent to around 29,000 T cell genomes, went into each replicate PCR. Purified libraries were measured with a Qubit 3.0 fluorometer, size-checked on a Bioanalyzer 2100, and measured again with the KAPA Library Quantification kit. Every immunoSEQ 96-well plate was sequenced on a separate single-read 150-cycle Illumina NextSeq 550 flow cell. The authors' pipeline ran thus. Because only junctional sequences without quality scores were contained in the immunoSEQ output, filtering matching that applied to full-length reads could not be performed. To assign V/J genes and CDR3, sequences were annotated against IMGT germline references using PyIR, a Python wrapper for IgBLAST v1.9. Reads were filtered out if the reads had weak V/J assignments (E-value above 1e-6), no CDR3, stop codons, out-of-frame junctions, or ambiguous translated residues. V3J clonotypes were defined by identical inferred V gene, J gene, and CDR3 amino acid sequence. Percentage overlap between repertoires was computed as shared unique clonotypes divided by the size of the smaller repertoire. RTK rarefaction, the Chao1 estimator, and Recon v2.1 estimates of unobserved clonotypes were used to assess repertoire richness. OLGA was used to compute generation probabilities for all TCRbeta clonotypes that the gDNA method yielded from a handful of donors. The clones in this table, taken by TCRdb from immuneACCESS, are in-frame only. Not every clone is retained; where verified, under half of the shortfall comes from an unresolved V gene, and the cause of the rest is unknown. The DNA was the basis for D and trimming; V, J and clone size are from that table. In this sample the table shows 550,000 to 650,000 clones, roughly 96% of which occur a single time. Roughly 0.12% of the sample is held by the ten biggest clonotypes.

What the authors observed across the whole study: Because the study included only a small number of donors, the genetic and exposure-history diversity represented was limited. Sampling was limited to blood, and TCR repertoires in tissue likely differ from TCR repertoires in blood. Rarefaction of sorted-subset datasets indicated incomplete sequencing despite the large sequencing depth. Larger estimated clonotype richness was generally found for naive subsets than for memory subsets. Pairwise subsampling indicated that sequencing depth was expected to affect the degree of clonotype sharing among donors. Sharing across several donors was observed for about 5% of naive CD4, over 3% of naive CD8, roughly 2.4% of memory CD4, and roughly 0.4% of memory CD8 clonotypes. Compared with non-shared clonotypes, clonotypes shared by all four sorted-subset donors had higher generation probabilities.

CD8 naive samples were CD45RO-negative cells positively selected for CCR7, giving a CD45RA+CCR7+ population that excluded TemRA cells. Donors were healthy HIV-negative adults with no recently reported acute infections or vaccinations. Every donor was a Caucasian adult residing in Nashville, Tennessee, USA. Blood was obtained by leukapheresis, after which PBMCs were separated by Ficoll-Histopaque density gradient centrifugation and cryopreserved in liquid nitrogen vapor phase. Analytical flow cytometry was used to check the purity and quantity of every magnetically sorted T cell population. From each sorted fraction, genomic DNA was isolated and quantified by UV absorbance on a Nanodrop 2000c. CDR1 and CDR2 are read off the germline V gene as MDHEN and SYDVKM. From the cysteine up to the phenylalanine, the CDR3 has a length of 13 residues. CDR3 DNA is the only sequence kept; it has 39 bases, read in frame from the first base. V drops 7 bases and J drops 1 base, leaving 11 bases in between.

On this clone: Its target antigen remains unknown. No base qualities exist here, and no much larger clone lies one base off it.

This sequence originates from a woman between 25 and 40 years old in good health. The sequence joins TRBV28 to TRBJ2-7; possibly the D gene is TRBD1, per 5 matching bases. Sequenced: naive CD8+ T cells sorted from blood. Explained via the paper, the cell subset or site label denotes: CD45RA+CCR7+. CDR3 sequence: CASNSGISYEQYF. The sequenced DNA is TGTGCCAGCAATTCAGGGATATCCTACGAGCAGTACTTC.